Listed below are T cell receptor beta chains from one sample, sequenced in a study of Ad26.COV2.S vaccination and SARS-CoV-2 variants. Measured with immunoSEQ multiplex PCR; TCRdb has only the in-frame clones, and not every one. The table lists fewer than 300,000 clones, 87% of them singletons. Material: peripheral blood, obtained in a trial of Ad26.COV2.S vaccine versus placebo. These receptor sequences come from a person aged 18-60 years who received the Ad26.COV2.S COVID-19 vaccine or a placebo. CDR3s include the opening cysteine and the closing phenylalanine or tryptophan. The order of the fields is clone size, V gene, D gene, J gene, CDR3 DNA, CDR3 protein. A D gene is named only where the DNA matches it firmly. Rows may omit the clone size; those that give it use once, few, many or a size class.

size: .; V: TRBV21-1; D: .; J: TRBJ1-5; DNA: TGTGCCAGCAGCGGTTCGCAACAGGGGAGAAATACCAGCAATCAGCCCCAGCATTTT; CDR3: CASSGSQQGRNTSNQPQHF
size: .; V: TRBV19; D: .; J: TRBJ2-5; DNA: TGTGCCAGTAGTGCAGGGGGGACCCCACGCGGGACCCAGTACTTC; CDR3: CASSAGGTPRGTQYF
size: .; V: TRBV5-4; D: TRBD2; J: TRBJ2-3; DNA: TGTGCCAGCAGCTTGAGCGGGGGGGCCACAGATACGCAGTATTTT; CDR3: CASSLSGGATDTQYF
size: .; V: TRBV4-1; D: .; J: TRBJ1-1; DNA: TGCGCCAGCAGCCAAACAAGTTTCACTGAAGCTTTCTTT; CDR3: CASSQTSFTEAFF
size: .; V: TRBV14; D: TRBD1; J: TRBJ2-1; DNA: TGTGCCAGCAGCCAGGGACAGGGGGCGTACAATGAGCAGTTCTTC; CDR3: CASSQGQGAYNEQFF
size: .; V: TRBV7-9; D: .; J: TRBJ1-4; DNA: TGTGCCAGCAGCGCGCAGGGGCTTCCAACTAATGAAAAACTGTTTTTT; CDR3: CASSAQGLPTNEKLFF
size: .; V: TRBV6-5; D: .; J: TRBJ1-2; DNA: TGTGCGACCAGCGAGGGGGGTCATGGCTACACCTTC; CDR3: CATSEGGHGYTF
size: few; V: TRBV2; D: TRBD2; J: TRBJ2-7; DNA: TGTGCCAGCAGCGCCGGGAGGGGAGGTTCCTACGAGCAGTACTTC; CDR3: CASSAGRGGSYEQYF
size: .; V: TRBV7-2; D: TRBD2; J: TRBJ2-1; DNA: TGTGCCAGCAGCTTATTAGGGACTAGCGGGGCAAATGAGCAGTTCTTC; CDR3: CASSLLGTSGANEQFF
size: .; V: TRBV10-1; D: TRBD2; J: TRBJ2-1; DNA: TGCGCCAGCGATACTACTAGCGGGGATAACAATGAGCAGTTCTTC; CDR3: CASDTTSGDNNEQFF
size: .; V: TRBV6-5; D: .; J: TRBJ1-1; DNA: TGTGCCAGCAGTTACTCTCAGGGTACCACTGAAGCTTTCTTT; CDR3: CASSYSQGTTEAFF
size: .; V: TRBV29-1; D: .; J: TRBJ1-5; DNA: TGCAGCGTGGGTTATAGCAATCAGCCCCAGCATTTT; CDR3: CSVGYSNQPQHF
size: .; V: TRBV3-1/TRBV3-2; D: .; J: TRBJ2-1; DNA: TGTGCCAGCAGCCATCCAGGTGTCTACAATGAGCAGTTCTTC; CDR3: CASSHPGVYNEQFF
size: .; V: TRBV9; D: .; J: TRBJ2-1; DNA: TGTGCCAGCAGCGCCCTAGCCCCCAATGAGCAGTTCTTC; CDR3: CASSALAPNEQFF
size: .; V: TRBV6-5; D: .; J: TRBJ2-1; DNA: TGTGCCAGCAGTTTTTCAGCCTACGGGTCGGACAATGAGCAGTTCTTC; CDR3: CASSFSAYGSDNEQFF
size: .; V: TRBV7-8; D: .; J: TRBJ1-3; DNA: TGTGCCAGCAGCTTAGGACCAGGGCCATTAAACACCATATATTTT; CDR3: CASSLGPGPLNTIYF
size: .; V: TRBV12-3/TRBV12-4; D: .; J: TRBJ2-5; DNA: TGTGCCAGCGCATGGGTCGAGAAGACCCAGTACTTC; CDR3: CASAWVEKTQYF
size: .; V: TRBV5-6; D: .; J: TRBJ1-2; DNA: TGTGCCAGCAGCTTGGGCCCGACAGCTAACTATGGCTACACCTTC; CDR3: CASSLGPTANYGYTF
size: .; V: TRBV12-3/TRBV12-4; D: .; J: TRBJ2-2; DNA: TGTGCCAGCAGCACCGCCCCGCCCGGGGAGCTGTTTTTT; CDR3: CASSTAPPGELFF
size: .; V: TRBV5-6; D: TRBD1; J: TRBJ1-2; DNA: TGTGCCAGCAGACCCCGGACAGGGGCTAGCTATGGCTACACCTTC; CDR3: CASRPRTGASYGYTF
size: .; V: TRBV27; D: .; J: TRBJ2-7; DNA: TGTGCCAGCAGTCCCCAAAGGAATAACTACGAGCAGTACTTC; CDR3: CASSPQRNNYEQYF
size: .; V: TRBV29-1; D: .; J: TRBJ2-7; DNA: TGCAGCGTTGAGCACCGGGACAACTCCTACGAGCAGTACTTC; CDR3: CSVEHRDNSYEQYF
size: .; V: TRBV5-1; D: TRBD2; J: TRBJ2-3; DNA: TGCGCCAGCAGCTTGGTAGCGGGAGTGGAAGATACGCAGTATTTT; CDR3: CASSLVAGVEDTQYF
size: .; V: TRBV14; D: .; J: TRBJ2-3; DNA: TGTGCCAGCAGCCCCCCGCGGACTAGCACAGATACGCAGTATTTT; CDR3: CASSPPRTSTDTQYF
size: .; V: TRBV4-1; D: .; J: TRBJ2-5; DNA: TGCGCCAGCAGCCAAGGGCCTGGACAAGAGACCCAGTACTTC; CDR3: CASSQGPGQETQYF
size: .; V: TRBV6-6; D: .; J: TRBJ1-5; DNA: TGTGCCAGCAGTTCACAGGGAAGGGACAATCAGCCCCAGCATTTT; CDR3: CASSSQGRDNQPQHF
size: .; V: TRBV5-5; D: .; J: TRBJ2-5; DNA: TGTGCCAGCAGCTTTAACCCGGGGGAGACCCAGTACTTC; CDR3: CASSFNPGETQYF